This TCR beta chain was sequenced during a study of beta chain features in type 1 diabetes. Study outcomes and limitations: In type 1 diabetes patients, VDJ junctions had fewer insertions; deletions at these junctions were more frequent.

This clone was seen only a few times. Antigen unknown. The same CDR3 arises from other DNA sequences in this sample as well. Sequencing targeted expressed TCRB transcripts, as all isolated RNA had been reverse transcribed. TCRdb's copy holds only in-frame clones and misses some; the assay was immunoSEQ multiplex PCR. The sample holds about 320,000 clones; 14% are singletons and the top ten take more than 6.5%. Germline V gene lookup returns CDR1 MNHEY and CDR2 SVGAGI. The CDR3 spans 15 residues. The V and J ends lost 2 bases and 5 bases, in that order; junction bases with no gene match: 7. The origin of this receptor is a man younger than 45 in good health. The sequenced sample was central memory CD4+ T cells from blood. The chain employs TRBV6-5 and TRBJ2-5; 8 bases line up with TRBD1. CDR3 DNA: TGTGCCAGCAGTTACGTGACAGGGGCTCGGGAGACCCAGTACTTC. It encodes CASSYVTGARETQYF.